This is a list of T cell receptor beta chains from one sample in a study of response to subunit inactivated influenza vaccine. TCRdb recomputed calls from the RT-PCR reads with MiXCR, one row per CDR3 protein. The repertoire holds about 700,000 distinct CDR3 sequences, with around 13% as singletons. Material: PBMCs from blood, obtained 14 to 15 days before vaccination. The receptor source for this set is a middle-aged man who received an inactivated influenza vaccine. The CDR3 runs from the conserved cysteine through the conserved F or W. The D gene is left open where the match is weak. Clone size appears in some rows only: once, few, many, or a class for an expanded clone.

CDR3nt: TGCAGTGCTAGTTCGGACAGCCGACCCCTGAACACTGAAGCTTTCTTT; CDR3aa: CSASSDSRPLNTEAFF; abundance: -; len: 16; d_gene: -; j_gene: TRBJ1-1; v_gene: TRBV20-1
CDR3nt: TGTGCCAGTCTCGACCGGGGGGGCATGAATGAGCAGTTCTTC; CDR3aa: CASLDRGGMNEQFF; abundance: -; len: 14; d_gene: TRBD2; j_gene: TRBJ2-1; v_gene: TRBV2
CDR3nt: TGCGCCAGCAGCTTACAGGTAGCCAGCTCCTACAATGAGCAGTTCTTC; CDR3aa: CASSLQVASSYNEQFF; abundance: -; len: 16; d_gene: -; j_gene: TRBJ2-1; v_gene: TRBV5-1
CDR3nt: TGTGCCAGCAGGCCTCAGGGGGCGCTGGGCTATGGCTACACCTTC; CDR3aa: CASRPQGALGYGYTF; abundance: few; len: 15; d_gene: TRBD1; j_gene: TRBJ1-2; v_gene: TRBV6-1
CDR3nt: TGTGCCAGCAGAACGGGACAGATTCTATGGTATTTT; CDR3aa: CASRTGQILWYF; abundance: few; len: 12; d_gene: TRBD1; j_gene: TRBJ2-3; v_gene: TRBV28
CDR3nt: TGTGCCAGCAGCCTCGTTTGGGGAGCTGAAGCTTTCTTT; CDR3aa: CASSLVWGAEAFF; abundance: few; len: 13; d_gene: -; j_gene: TRBJ1-1; v_gene: TRBV6-4
CDR3nt: TGTGCCAGCAGTCCCCTAGCAAGGGGAACTGAAGCTTTCTTT; CDR3aa: CASSPLARGTEAFF; abundance: -; len: 14; d_gene: -; j_gene: TRBJ1-1; v_gene: TRBV27
CDR3nt: TGTGCCAGCAAACAGGATCAAGAGACCCAGTACTTC; CDR3aa: CASKQDQETQYF; abundance: -; len: 12; d_gene: -; j_gene: TRBJ2-5; v_gene: TRBV12-3/TRBV12-4
CDR3nt: TGTGCCAGCCGCCGGCGGGGCCACTACGAGCAGTACTTC; CDR3aa: CASRRRGHYEQYF; abundance: few; len: 13; d_gene: -; j_gene: TRBJ2-7; v_gene: TRBV12-3/TRBV12-4
CDR3nt: TGTGCCAGCAGCGGTACAGGGGGCACTGAAGCTTTCTTT; CDR3aa: CASSGTGGTEAFF; abundance: -; len: 13; d_gene: TRBD1; j_gene: TRBJ1-1; v_gene: TRBV11-2
CDR3nt: TGCGCCAGCAGCTTTAGCGGGGGGCCGGAAAATGAGCAGTTCTTC; CDR3aa: CASSFSGGPENEQFF; abundance: few; len: 15; d_gene: TRBD2; j_gene: TRBJ2-1; v_gene: TRBV5-1
CDR3nt: TGTGCCAGCAGTTACCGGTTGGGACCTTCCTACGAGCAGTACTTC; CDR3aa: CASSYRLGPSYEQYF; abundance: -; len: 15; d_gene: -; j_gene: TRBJ2-7; v_gene: TRBV6-5
CDR3nt: TGTGCCAGCAGCCTGGACCCGGGGGGCAGCGAGCAGTACTTC; CDR3aa: CASSLDPGGSEQYF; abundance: few; len: 14; d_gene: -; j_gene: TRBJ2-7; v_gene: TRBV11-2
CDR3nt: TGTGCCAGCAGCGCCACTAGCGGGAGCGACACCGGGGAGCTGTTTTTT; CDR3aa: CASSATSGSDTGELFF; abundance: few; len: 16; d_gene: TRBD2; j_gene: TRBJ2-2; v_gene: TRBV7-9
CDR3nt: TGCAGTGCTAGAAGGGGGTATAGCGAGGACTACGAGCAGTACTTC; CDR3aa: CSARRGYSEDYEQYF; abundance: few; len: 15; d_gene: -; j_gene: TRBJ2-7; v_gene: TRBV20-1
CDR3nt: TGTGCCAGCAGCTTGAGATCAGGGCCCTATAATTCACCCCTCCACTTT; CDR3aa: CASSLRSGPYNSPLHF; abundance: few; len: 16; d_gene: -; j_gene: TRBJ1-6; v_gene: TRBV5-6
CDR3nt: TGTGCCCGTCGTGAGATGACCTCGAGATGGGGGGCCAACGTCCTGACTTTC; CDR3aa: CARREMTSRWGANVLTF; abundance: few; len: 17; d_gene: -; j_gene: TRBJ2-6; v_gene: TRBV30
CDR3nt: TGTGCCATCCGACAGGGGGATTCCGCCACTGAAGCTTTCTTT; CDR3aa: CAIRQGDSATEAFF; abundance: few; len: 14; d_gene: TRBD1; j_gene: TRBJ1-1; v_gene: TRBV10-3
CDR3nt: TGCGCCAGCAGCTTGGCTAGCGGGAGGGGGTCAGATACGCAGTATTTT; CDR3aa: CASSLASGRGSDTQYF; abundance: -; len: 16; d_gene: TRBD2; j_gene: TRBJ2-3; v_gene: TRBV5-1
CDR3nt: TGTGCCAGCAGCCTTGGACGTACTGGCAATTCACCCCTCCACTTT; CDR3aa: CASSLGRTGNSPLHF; abundance: -; len: 15; d_gene: -; j_gene: TRBJ1-6; v_gene: TRBV7-2
CDR3nt: TGCGCCAGCAGCGAAACTAGCGGGAGTAACAATGAGCAGTTCTTC; CDR3aa: CASSETSGSNNEQFF; abundance: many; len: 15; d_gene: TRBD2; j_gene: TRBJ2-1; v_gene: TRBV5-1
CDR3nt: TGTGCCAGCAGGGAGGGAAGGATTATCCTAGGATACAATGAGCAGTTCTTC; CDR3aa: CASREGRIILGYNEQFF; abundance: -; len: 17; d_gene: -; j_gene: TRBJ2-1; v_gene: TRBV6-1
CDR3nt: TGCAGTGCTAGAGTTTTATCCAGGGAAAACATTCAGTACTTC; CDR3aa: CSARVLSRENIQYF; abundance: -; len: 14; d_gene: -; j_gene: TRBJ2-4; v_gene: TRBV20-1
CDR3nt: TGTGCCAGCAGAGAAGGCGGGGTCTACACCTTC; CDR3aa: CASREGGVYTF; abundance: -; len: 11; d_gene: -; j_gene: TRBJ1-2; v_gene: TRBV2
CDR3nt: TGTGCCATCAGTTATACAGGGGGAGAGACCCAGTACTTC; CDR3aa: CAISYTGGETQYF; abundance: -; len: 13; d_gene: TRBD1; j_gene: TRBJ2-5; v_gene: TRBV10-3
CDR3nt: TGCAGCGTTGAAAGGTCTGGGCCTCAAGAGACCCAGTACTTC; CDR3aa: CSVERSGPQETQYF; abundance: many; len: 14; d_gene: -; j_gene: TRBJ2-5; v_gene: TRBV29-1
CDR3nt: TGTGCCAGCACCCGACGACCCGACCCCCGTGCCGGGGAGCTGTTTTTT; CDR3aa: CASTRRPDPRAGELFF; abundance: -; len: 16; d_gene: -; j_gene: TRBJ2-2; v_gene: TRBV6-1
CDR3nt: TGTGCCAGCAGCCAAGCCGCTTGGAGCAATGAGCAGTTCTTC; CDR3aa: CASSQAAWSNEQFF; abundance: few; len: 14; d_gene: -; j_gene: TRBJ2-1; v_gene: TRBV3-1
CDR3nt: TGTGCCAGCCAACTAGGGGCGGGGAACACCGGGGAGCTGTTTTTT; CDR3aa: CASQLGAGNTGELFF; abundance: few; len: 15; d_gene: -; j_gene: TRBJ2-2; v_gene: TRBV5-4
CDR3nt: TGCAGTGTCACCGGGACTAGCGGGCCCAAAAACATTCAGTACTTC; CDR3aa: CSVTGTSGPKNIQYF; abundance: many; len: 15; d_gene: TRBD2; j_gene: TRBJ2-4; v_gene: TRBV20-1
CDR3nt: TGTGCCAGCAGCTTAGACCTCAATGAGCAGTTCTTC; CDR3aa: CASSLDLNEQFF; abundance: many; len: 12; d_gene: -; j_gene: TRBJ2-1; v_gene: TRBV7-9
CDR3nt: TGCGCCAGCAGTAGAATGCCGGGACAGGGCATCACCGGGGAGCTGTTTTTT; CDR3aa: CASSRMPGQGITGELFF; abundance: few; len: 17; d_gene: TRBD1; j_gene: TRBJ2-2; v_gene: TRBV10-2
CDR3nt: TGTGCCAGCAGCTCCGGTGGCTACGGGGCGACCCAGTACTTC; CDR3aa: CASSSGGYGATQYF; abundance: few; len: 14; d_gene: -; j_gene: TRBJ2-5; v_gene: TRBV7-9
CDR3nt: TGCGCCAGCAGCCCGAGACAGGACAATGAGCAGTTCTTC; CDR3aa: CASSPRQDNEQFF; abundance: few; len: 13; d_gene: -; j_gene: TRBJ2-1; v_gene: TRBV4-3
CDR3nt: TGTGCCAGCAGTTTACCCGGGAGGGCGACAGATACGCAGTATTTT; CDR3aa: CASSLPGRATDTQYF; abundance: -; len: 15; d_gene: TRBD2; j_gene: TRBJ2-3; v_gene: TRBV6-5
CDR3nt: TGTGCCAGCAGTGGTATAATCTCGGGACGAGGGGGCGAGCAGTACTTC; CDR3aa: CASSGIISGRGGEQYF; abundance: -; len: 16; d_gene: -; j_gene: TRBJ2-7; v_gene: TRBV25-1
CDR3nt: TGTGCCAGCACCCCGGAGAGGGGGGCCTCCTACGAGCAGTACTTC; CDR3aa: CASTPERGASYEQYF; abundance: few; len: 15; d_gene: -; j_gene: TRBJ2-7; v_gene: TRBV6-2/TRBV6-3
CDR3nt: TGCGCCAGCAGCCGACAGTCTGGTGAGCAGTTCTTC; CDR3aa: CASSRQSGEQFF; abundance: few; len: 12; d_gene: -; j_gene: TRBJ2-1; v_gene: TRBV5-1
CDR3nt: TGTGCCACCAGAGCGGGGGGCTATGAGCAGTTCTTC; CDR3aa: CATRAGGYEQFF; abundance: -; len: 12; d_gene: TRBD2; j_gene: TRBJ2-1; v_gene: TRBV12-3/TRBV12-4
CDR3nt: TGTGCCAGCAGTTTATTGGCCTTGAACCCTATGAACACTGAAGCTTTCTTT; CDR3aa: CASSLLALNPMNTEAFF; abundance: -; len: 17; d_gene: -; j_gene: TRBJ1-1; v_gene: TRBV27
CDR3nt: TGTGCCAGCAGCCCAAGCAGGACTAGAAACAATGAGCAGTTCTTC; CDR3aa: CASSPSRTRNNEQFF; abundance: few; len: 15; d_gene: TRBD2; j_gene: TRBJ2-1; v_gene: TRBV7-2